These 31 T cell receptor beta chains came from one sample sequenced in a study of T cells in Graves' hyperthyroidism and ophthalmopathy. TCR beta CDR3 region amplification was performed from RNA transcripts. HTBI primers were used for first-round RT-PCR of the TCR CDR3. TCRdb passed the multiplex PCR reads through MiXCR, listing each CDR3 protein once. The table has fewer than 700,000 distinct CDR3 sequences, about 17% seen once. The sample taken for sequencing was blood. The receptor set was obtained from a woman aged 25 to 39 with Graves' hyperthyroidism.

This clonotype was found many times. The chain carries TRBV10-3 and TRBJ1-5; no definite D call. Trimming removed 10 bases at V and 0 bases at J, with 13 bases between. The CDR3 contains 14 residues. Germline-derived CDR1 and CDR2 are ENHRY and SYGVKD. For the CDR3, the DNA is TGTGCCACGCGGCCGGCGTATAGCAATCAGCCCCAGCATTTT. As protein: CATRPAYSNQPQHF.

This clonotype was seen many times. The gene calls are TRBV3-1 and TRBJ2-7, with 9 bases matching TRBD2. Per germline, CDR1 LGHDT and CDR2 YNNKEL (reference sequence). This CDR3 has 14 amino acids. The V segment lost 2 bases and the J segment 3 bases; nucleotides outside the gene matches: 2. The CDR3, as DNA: TGTGCCAGCAGCCAACAAGCGGGAGGCTACGAGCAGTACTTC. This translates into CASSQQAGGYEQYF.

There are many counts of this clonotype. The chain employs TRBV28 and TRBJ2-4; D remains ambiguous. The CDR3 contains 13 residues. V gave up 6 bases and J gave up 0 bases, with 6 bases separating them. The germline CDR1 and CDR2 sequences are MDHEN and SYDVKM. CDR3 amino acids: CASRGIAKNIQYF. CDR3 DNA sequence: TGTGCCAGCAGAGGAATAGCCAAAAACATTCAGTACTTC.

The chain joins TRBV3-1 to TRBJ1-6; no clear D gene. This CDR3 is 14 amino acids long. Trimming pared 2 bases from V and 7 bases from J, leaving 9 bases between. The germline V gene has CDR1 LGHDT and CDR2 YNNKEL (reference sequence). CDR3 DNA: TGTGCCAGCAGCCAACGGGAGGGAAATTCACCCCTCCACTTT. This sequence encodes CASSQREGNSPLHF.

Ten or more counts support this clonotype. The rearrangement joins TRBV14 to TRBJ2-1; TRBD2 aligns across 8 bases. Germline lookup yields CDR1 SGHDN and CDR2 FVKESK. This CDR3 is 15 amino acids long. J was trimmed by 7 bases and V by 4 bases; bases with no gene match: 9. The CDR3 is CASSLNKRELNEQFF. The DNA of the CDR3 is TGTGCCAGCAGCCTCAACAAGCGGGAGTTAAATGAGCAGTTCTTC.

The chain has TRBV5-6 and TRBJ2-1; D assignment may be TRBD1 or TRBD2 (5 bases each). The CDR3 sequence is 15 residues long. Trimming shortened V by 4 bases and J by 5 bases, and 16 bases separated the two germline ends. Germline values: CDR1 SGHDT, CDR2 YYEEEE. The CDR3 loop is CASSRGRGAHNEQFF. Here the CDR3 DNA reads TGTGCCAGCAGCCGGGGCCGCGGAGCTCACAATGAGCAGTTCTTC.

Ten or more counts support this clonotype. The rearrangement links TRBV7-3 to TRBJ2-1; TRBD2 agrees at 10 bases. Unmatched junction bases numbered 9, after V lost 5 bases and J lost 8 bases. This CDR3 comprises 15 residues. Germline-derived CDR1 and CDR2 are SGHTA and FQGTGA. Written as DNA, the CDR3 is TGTGCCAGCAGCCCAACTAGCGGGACCCTCGATGAGCAGTTCTTC. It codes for CASSPTSGTLDEQFF.

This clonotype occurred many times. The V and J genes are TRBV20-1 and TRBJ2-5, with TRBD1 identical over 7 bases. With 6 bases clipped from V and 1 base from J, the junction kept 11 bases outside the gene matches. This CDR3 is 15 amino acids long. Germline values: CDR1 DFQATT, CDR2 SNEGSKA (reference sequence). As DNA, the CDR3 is TGCAGTGCCCTCCGCGCGACAGGGCCCCAAGAGACCCAGTACTTC. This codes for CSALRATGPQETQYF.

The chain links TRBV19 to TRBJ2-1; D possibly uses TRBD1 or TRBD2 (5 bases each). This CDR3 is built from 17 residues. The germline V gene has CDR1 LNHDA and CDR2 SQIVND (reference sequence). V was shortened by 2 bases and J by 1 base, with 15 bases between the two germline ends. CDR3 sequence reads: CASSINQKRGSYNEQFF. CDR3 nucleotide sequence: TGTGCCAGTAGTATAAACCAAAAGAGGGGATCCTACAATGAGCAGTTCTTC.

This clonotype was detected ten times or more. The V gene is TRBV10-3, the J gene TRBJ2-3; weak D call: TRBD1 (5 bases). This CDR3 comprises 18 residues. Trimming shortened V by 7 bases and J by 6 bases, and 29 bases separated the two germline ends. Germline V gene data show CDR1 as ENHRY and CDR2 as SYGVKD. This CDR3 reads CAINPLINRPKMADTQYF. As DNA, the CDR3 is TGTGCCATCAATCCTCTTATCAACAGGCCTAAAATGGCGGATACGCAGTATTTT.

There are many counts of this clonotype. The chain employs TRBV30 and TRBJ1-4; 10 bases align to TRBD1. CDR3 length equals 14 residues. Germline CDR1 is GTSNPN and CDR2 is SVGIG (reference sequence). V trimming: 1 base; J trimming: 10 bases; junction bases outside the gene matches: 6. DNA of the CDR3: TGTGCCTGGAGTGCCGGGACAGGGGAACCAAAACTGTTTTTT. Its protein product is CAWSAGTGEPKLFF.

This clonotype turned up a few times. The CDR3 region has the DNA TGCAGTGCTAGAGATTTGGACAGGGCCAACACTGAAGCTTTCTTT. It codes for CSARDLDRANTEAFF. V usage is TRBV20-1 and J usage is TRBJ1-1; 8 bases agree with TRBD1. V trimming: 0 bases; J trimming: 2 bases; junction bases outside the gene matches: 5. The CDR3 covers 15 residues. Looked up from germline, CDR1 is DFQATT and CDR2 is SNEGSKA (reference sequence).

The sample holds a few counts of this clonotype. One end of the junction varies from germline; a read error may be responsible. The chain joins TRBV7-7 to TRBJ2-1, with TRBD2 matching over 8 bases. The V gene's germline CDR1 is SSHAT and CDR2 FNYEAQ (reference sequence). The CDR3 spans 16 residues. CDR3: CASSLAGGGRIGEQFF. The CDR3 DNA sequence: TGTGCTAGCAGCTTAGCGGGTGGCGGGAGGATTGGTGAGCAGTTCTTC.

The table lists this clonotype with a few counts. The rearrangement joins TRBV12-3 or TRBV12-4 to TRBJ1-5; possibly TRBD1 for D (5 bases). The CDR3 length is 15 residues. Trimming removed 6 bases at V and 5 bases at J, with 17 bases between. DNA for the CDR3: TGTGCCAGCAGGCCTTCCGGGACGACTGATCAGCCCCAGCATTTT. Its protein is CASRPSGTTDQPQHF.

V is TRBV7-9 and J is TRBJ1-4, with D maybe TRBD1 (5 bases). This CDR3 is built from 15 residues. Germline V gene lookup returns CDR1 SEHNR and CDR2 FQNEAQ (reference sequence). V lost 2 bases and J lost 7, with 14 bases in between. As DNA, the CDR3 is TGTGCCAGCAGCTTATCGGGGCAGGTTCTTGAAAAACTGTTTTTT. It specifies CASSLSGQVLEKLFF.

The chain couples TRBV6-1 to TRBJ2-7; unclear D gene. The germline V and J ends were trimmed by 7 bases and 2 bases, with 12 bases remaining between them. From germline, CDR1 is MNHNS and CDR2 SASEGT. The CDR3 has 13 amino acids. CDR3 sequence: CASKSDGPYEQYF. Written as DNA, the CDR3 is TGTGCCAGCAAATCGGACGGACCCTACGAGCAGTACTTC.

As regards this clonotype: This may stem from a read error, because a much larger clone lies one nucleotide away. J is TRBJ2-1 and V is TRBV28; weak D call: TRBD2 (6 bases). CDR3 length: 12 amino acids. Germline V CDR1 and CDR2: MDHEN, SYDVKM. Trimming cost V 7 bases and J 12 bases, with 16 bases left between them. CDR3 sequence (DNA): TGTGCCAGCACGCCATCCGAGGGAGGGCAGTTCTTC. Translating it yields CASTPSEGGQFF. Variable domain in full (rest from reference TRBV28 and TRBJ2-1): DVKVTQSSRYLVKRTGEKVFLECVQDMDHENMFWYRQDPGLGLRLIYFSYDVKMKEKGDIPEGYSVSREKKERFSLILESASTNQTSMYLCASTPSEGGQFFGPGTRLTVL.

CDR3 sequence (DNA): TGTGCCAGCATGGAGAGAAAGGGAGGTTCCTACGAGCAGTACTTC. Translation: CASMERKGGSYEQYF. The V call is TRBV6-1, the J call TRBJ2-7; possible D gene TRBD2, 6 bases. The CDR3 is 15 amino acids. CDR1 and CDR2 (germline): MNHNS, SASEGT. V gave up 7 bases and J gave up 1 base, with 17 bases separating them.

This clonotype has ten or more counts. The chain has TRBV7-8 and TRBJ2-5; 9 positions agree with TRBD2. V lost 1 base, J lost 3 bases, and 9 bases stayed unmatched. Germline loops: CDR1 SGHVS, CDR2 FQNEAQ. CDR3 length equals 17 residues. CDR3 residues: CASSLGFAGGVKETQYF. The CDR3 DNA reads TGTGCCAGCAGCTTAGGGTTTGCGGGAGGGGTCAAAGAGACCCAGTACTTC.

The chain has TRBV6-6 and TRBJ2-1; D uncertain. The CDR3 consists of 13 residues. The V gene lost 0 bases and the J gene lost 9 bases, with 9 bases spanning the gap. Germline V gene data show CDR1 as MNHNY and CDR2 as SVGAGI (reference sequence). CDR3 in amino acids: CASSYSYGREQFF. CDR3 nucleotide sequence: TGTGCCAGCAGTTACTCATACGGACGTGAGCAGTTCTTC.

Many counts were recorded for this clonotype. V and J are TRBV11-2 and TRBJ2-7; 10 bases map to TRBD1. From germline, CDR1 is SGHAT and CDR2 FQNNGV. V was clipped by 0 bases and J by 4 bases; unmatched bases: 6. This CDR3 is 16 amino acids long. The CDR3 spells CASSLEAGQGWYEQYF. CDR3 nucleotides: TGTGCCAGCAGCTTAGAGGCGGGACAGGGGTGGTACGAGCAGTACTTC.

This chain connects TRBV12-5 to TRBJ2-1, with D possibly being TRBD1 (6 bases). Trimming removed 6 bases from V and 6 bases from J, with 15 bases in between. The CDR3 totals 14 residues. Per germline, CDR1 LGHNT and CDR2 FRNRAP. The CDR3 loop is CASGLTEGVNEQFF. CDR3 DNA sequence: TGTGCTAGTGGCCTGACAGAGGGGGTCAATGAGCAGTTCTTC. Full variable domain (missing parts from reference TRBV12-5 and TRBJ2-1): DARVTQTPRHKVTEMGQEVTMRCQPILGHNTVFWYRQTMMQGLELLAYFRNRAPLDDSGMPKDRFSAEMPDATLATLKIQPSEPRDSAVYFCASGLTEGVNEQFFGPGTRLTVL.

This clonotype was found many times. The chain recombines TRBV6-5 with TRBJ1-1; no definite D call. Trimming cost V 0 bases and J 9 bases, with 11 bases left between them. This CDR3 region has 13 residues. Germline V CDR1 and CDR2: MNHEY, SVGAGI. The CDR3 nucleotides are TGTGCCAGCAGTTACTCTTCCCGCCAGAAAGCTTTCTTT. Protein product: CASSYSSRQKAFF.

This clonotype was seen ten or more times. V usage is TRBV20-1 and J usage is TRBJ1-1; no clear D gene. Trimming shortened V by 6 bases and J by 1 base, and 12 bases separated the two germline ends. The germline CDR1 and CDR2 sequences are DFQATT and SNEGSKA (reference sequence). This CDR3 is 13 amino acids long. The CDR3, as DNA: TGCAGTGCAGCCGACCCCCGGAACACTGAAGCTTTCTTT. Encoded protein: CSAADPRNTEAFF.

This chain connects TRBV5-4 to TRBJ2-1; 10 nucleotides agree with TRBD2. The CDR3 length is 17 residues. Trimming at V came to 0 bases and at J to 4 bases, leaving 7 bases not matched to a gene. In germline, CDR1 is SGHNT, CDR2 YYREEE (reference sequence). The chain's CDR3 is CASSLGILAGVYNEQFF. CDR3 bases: TGTGCCAGCAGCTTGGGTATCCTAGCGGGAGTATACAATGAGCAGTTCTTC.

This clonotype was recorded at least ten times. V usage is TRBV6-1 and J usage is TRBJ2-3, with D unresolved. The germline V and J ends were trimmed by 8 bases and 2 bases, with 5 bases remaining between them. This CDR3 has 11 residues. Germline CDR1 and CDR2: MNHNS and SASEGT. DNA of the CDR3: TGTGCCAGCGGGGTCACAGATACGCAGTATTTT. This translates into CASGVTDTQYF.

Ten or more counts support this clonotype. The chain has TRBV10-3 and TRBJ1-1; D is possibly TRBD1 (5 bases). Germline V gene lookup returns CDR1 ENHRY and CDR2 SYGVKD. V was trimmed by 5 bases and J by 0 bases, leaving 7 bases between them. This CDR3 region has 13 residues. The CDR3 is CAISRQLNTEAFF. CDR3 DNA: TGTGCCATCAGTAGACAGTTGAACACTGAAGCTTTCTTT.

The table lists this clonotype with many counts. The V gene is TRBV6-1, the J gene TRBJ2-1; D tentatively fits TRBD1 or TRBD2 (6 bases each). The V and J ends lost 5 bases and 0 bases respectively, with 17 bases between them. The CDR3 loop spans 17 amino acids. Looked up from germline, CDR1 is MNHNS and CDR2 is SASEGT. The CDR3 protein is CASSPYGGESSYNEQFF. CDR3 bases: TGTGCCAGCAGTCCCTACGGGGGCGAGAGCTCCTACAATGAGCAGTTCTTC.

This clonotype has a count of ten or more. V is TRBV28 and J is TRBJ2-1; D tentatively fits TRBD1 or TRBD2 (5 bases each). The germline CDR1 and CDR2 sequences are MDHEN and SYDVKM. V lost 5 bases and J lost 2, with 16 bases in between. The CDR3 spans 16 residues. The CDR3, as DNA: TGTGCCAGCAGTACCCCAGGGCGGGCCCCCTACAATGAGCAGTTCTTC. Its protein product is CASSTPGRAPYNEQFF. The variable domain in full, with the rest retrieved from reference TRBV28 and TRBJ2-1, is DVKVTQSSRYLVKRTGEKVFLECVQDMDHENMFWYRQDPGLGLRLIYFSYDVKMKEKGDIPEGYSVSREKKERFSLILESASTNQTSMYLCASSTPGRAPYNEQFFGPGTRLTVL.

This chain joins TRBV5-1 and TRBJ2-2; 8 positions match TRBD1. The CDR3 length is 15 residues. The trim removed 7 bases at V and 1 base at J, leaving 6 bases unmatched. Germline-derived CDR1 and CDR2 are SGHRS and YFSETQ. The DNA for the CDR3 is TGCGCCAGCTTTACCGGGACAGGGAACACCGGGGAGCTGTTTTTT. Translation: CASFTGTGNTGELFF.

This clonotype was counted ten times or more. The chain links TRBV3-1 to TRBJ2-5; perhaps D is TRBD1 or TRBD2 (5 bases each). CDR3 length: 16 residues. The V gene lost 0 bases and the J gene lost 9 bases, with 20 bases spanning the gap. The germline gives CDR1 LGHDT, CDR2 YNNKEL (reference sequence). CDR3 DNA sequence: TGTGCCAGCAGCCAAGATCCCAGGACATACGTGAGGGCCCAGTACTTC. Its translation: CASSQDPRTYVRAQYF.